The 8 T cell receptor beta chains in this list originate from one sample, sequenced in a study of beta chain features in type 1 diabetes. General study points: Across all four CD4+ subsets, people with type 1 diabetes showed modestly shorter TCRB CDR3s.

Every bit of the isolated RNA underwent reverse transcription, so sequencing read expressed TCRB transcripts. Sequencing was performed with immunoSEQ multiplex PCR; in TCRdb, only in-frame clones are kept and a portion is missing. The table includes about 170,000 clones, 7.8% detected once. No antigen has been identified for these receptors. The sequenced material came from central memory CD4+ T cells from blood. These receptor sequences come from a woman aged 40 to 49 with type 1 diabetes.

The chain carries TRBV19 and TRBJ2-1; D is uncertain. Germline V gives CDR1 LNHDA, CDR2 SQIVND (reference sequence). The CDR3 spans 14 residues. V lost 1 base and J lost 3, with 7 bases in between. The CDR3 is CASSIANGYNEQFF. CDR3 bases: TGTGCCAGTAGTATAGCGAACGGCTACAATGAGCAGTTCTTC.

Many counts were recorded for this clone. The chain uses TRBV5-4 and TRBJ2-1; D remains unclear. Germline lookup yields CDR1 SGHNT and CDR2 YYREEE (reference sequence). The CDR3 is 12 residues long. V was clipped by 2 bases and J by 5 bases, with 5 bases between them. For the CDR3, the DNA is TGTGCCAGCAGCTTTCCTAACAATGAGCAGTTCTTC. This sequence encodes CASSFPNNEQFF. Based on the CDR3 plus reference TRBV5-4 and TRBJ2-1, the full variable domain is ETGVTQSPTHLIKTRGQQVTLRCSSQSGHNTVSWYQQALGQGPQFIFQYYREEENGRGNFPPRFSGLQFPNYSSELNVNALELDDSALYLCASSFPNNEQFFGPGTRLTVL.

On this clone itself: Other nucleotide sequences in the sample specify the same CDR3. The genes are TRBV7-9 and TRBJ1-1, with D hard to call. The CDR3 runs to 13 residues. Trimming removed 2 bases from V and 1 base from J, with 5 bases in between. Germline V gives CDR1 SEHNR, CDR2 FQNEAQ (reference sequence). In nucleotides, the CDR3 is TGTGCCAGCAGCTTAACCAGGAACACTGAAGCTTTCTTT. Amino acid sequence: CASSLTRNTEAFF.

The table lists this clone with a few counts. V gene TRBV18 combines with J gene TRBJ1-5, with D possibly matching TRBD1 (5 bases). V lost 5 bases and J 1 base, leaving 12 bases between the germline ends. CDR3 length equals 15 residues. CDR1 and CDR2 from the germline V gene are KGHSH and LQKENI. Here the CDR3 DNA reads TGTGCCAGCTCAGAGATGACAGCGAGCAATCAGCCCCAGCATTTT. The encoded protein is CASSEMTASNQPQHF.

J is TRBJ2-5 and V is TRBV10-3; 10 nucleotides align to TRBD1. V gave up 9 bases and J gave up 5 bases; unmatched junction bases: 6. The CDR3 has 13 residues. Germline V gene sequence: CDR1 ENHRY, CDR2 SYGVKD. The CDR3 nucleotides read TGTGCCATGCTGACAGGGGGCTGCGAGACCCAGTACTTC. Amino acid sequence: CAMLTGGCETQYF.

This sequence joins TRBV7-2 and TRBJ1-2; 7 bases are shared with TRBD1. The trim removed 2 bases at V and 2 bases at J, leaving 5 bases unmatched. CDR1 and CDR2 (germline): SGHTA, FQGNSA. The CDR3 spans 15 residues. CDR3 loop: CASSLTLTGNYGYTF. CDR3 bases: TGTGCCAGCAGCTTAACCTTGACAGGGAACTATGGCTACACCTTC.

The chain carries TRBV30 and TRBJ2-7, with TRBD1 as a possible D gene (6 bases). The CDR3 extends over 15 amino acids. V lost 0 bases and J lost 4, with 16 bases in between. Germline V gives CDR1 GTSNPN, CDR2 SVGIG (reference sequence). The CDR3 spells CAWSVGGYRAYEQYF. In DNA form, the CDR3 reads TGTGCCTGGAGTGTAGGAGGCTACAGGGCTTACGAGCAGTACTTC.

The rearrangement joins TRBV18 to TRBJ1-5; no definite D call. Germline CDR1 and CDR2: KGHSH and LQKENI. V was trimmed by 2 bases and J by 5 bases, leaving 19 bases between them. The CDR3 has 17 amino acids. This CDR3 reads CASSPSSGYRADQPQHF. The CDR3 bases are TGTGCCAGCTCACCATCTTCGGGTTATAGAGCAGATCAGCCCCAGCATTTT.